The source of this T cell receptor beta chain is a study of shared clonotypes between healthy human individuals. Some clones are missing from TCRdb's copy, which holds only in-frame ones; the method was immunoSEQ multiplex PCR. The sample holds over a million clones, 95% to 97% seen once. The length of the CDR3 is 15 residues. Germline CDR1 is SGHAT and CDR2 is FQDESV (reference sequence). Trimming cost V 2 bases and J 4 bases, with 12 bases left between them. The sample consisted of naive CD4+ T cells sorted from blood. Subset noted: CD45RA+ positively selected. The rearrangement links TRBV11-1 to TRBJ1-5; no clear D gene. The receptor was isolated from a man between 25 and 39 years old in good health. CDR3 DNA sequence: TGTGCCAGCAGCTTATTTTCCCAGCCAAATCAGCCCCAGCATTTT. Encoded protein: CASSLFSQPNQPQHF.